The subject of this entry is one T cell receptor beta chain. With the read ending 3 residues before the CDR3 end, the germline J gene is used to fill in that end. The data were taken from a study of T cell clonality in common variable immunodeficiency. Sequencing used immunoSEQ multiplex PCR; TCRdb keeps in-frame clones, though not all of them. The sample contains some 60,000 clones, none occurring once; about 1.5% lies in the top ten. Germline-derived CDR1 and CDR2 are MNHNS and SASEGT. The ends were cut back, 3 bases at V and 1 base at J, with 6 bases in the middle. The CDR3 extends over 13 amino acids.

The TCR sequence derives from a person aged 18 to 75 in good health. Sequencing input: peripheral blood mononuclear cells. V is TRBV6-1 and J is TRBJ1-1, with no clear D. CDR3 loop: CASSEARNTEAFF. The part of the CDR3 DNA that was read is TGTGCCAGCAGTGAGGCACGGAACACTGAA.